This T cell receptor (beta chain) was documented in a study of OX40 agonist ivuxolimab in advanced cancers. Study conclusions and caveats: No determination was made of the antigen specificity of the expanded peripheral T cells.

No patient had autoimmune disease or received systemic immunosuppression. The repertoire was sequenced with immunoSEQ multiplex PCR; TCRdb's copy has only in-frame clones and lacks some. The sample contains about 93,000 clones, approximately 92% of which appear only once. Comment on this clone: Its specificity is not known.

Sequenced material: CD4+ or CD8+ T cells sorted from blood, taken in a trial of the OX40 agonist ivuxolimab. The TCR was taken from an adult with an advanced solid tumor such as melanoma, head and neck, liver or kidney cancer.

The CDR3 loop reads CSVGRGAATEAFF. The CDR3 DNA is TGCAGCGTTGGTCGGGGAGCCGCCACTGAAGCTTTCTTT. The chain is built from TRBV29-1 and TRBJ1-1; D is ambiguous. Trimming took 4 bases from V and 4 from J, leaving 13 bases between them. CDR3 length: 13 residues. Germline CDR1 SQVTM, CDR2 ANQGSEA.